This T cell receptor beta chain was observed in a study of monozygotic twins with cystic fibrosis. With respect to this clone: No antigen is known for it.

Measured with immunoSEQ multiplex PCR; TCRdb has only the in-frame clones, and not every one. The repertoire holds about 29,000 clones, with around four fifths as singletons. Study-wide results and caveats: Nucleotide-identical clonotype sharing was significantly higher within monozygotic CF twin pairs than between unrelated CF individuals. Age, concordance and disease severity did not associate with shared CDR3 numbers. Co-twins had the most similar V usage for 13 of 16 pairs, J for 8.

Germline CDR1 is MNHEY and CDR2 is SVGAGI. The CDR3 totals 14 residues. V lost 2 bases to trimming and J lost 4 bases, with 11 bases between them. This clonotype was sampled from a girl aged 2-15 years with cystic fibrosis. The chain employs TRBV6-5 and TRBJ1-2; D might be TRBD1 (5 bases). The sample was blood. The CDR3 sequence: CASSYEGPTYGYTF. In DNA form, the CDR3 reads TGTGCCAGCAGTTACGAGGGGCCGACCTATGGCTACACCTTC.